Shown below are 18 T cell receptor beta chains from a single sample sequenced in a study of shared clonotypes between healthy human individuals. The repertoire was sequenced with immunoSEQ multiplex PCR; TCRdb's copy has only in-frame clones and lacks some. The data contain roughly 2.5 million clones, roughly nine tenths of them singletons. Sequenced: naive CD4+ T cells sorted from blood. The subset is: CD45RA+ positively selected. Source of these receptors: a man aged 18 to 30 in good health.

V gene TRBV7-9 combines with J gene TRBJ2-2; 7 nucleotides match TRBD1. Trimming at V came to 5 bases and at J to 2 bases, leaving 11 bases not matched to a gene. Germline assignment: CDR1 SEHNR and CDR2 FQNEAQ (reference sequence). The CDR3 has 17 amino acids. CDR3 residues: CASSPKRQGVNTGELFF. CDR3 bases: TGTGCCAGCAGCCCTAAAAGACAGGGAGTAAACACCGGGGAGCTGTTTTTT. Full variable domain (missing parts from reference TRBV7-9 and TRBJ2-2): DTGVSQNPRHKITKRGQNVTFRCDPISEHNRLYWYRQTLGQGPEFLTYFQNEAQLEKSRLLSDRFSAERPKGSFSTLEIQRTEQGDSAMYLCASSPKRQGVNTGELFFGEGSRLTVL.

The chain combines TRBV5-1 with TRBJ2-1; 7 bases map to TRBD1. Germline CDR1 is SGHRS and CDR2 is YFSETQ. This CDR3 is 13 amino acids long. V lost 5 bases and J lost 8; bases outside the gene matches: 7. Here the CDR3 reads CASRGGGLDEQFF. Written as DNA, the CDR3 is TGCGCCAGCAGAGGGGGCGGGCTAGATGAGCAGTTCTTC.

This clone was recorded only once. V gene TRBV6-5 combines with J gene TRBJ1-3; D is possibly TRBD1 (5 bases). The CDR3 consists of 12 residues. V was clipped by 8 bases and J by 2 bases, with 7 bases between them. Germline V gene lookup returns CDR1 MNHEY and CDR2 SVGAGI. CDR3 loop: CASQGTGNTIYF. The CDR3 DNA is TGTGCCAGCCAGGGAACTGGAAACACCATATATTTT.

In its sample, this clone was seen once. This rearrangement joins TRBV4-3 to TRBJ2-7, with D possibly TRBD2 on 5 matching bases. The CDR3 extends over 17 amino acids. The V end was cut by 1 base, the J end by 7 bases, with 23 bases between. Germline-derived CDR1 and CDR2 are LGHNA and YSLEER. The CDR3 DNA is TGCGCCAGCAGCCAAGGTCTTTTTGAGGGTCCAAGGAGTGAGCAGTACTTC. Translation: CASSQGLFEGPRSEQYF.

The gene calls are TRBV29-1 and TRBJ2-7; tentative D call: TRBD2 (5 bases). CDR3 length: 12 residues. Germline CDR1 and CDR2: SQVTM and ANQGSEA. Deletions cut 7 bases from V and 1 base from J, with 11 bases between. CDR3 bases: TGCAGCGGAGAGGGCGATTCCTACGAGCAGTACTTC. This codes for CSGEGDSYEQYF.

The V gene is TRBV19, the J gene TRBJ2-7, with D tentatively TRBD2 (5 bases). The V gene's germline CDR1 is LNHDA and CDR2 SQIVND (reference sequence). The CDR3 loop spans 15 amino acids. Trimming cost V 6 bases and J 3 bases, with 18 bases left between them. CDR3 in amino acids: CASSAPLNGVYEQYF. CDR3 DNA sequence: TGTGCCAGTAGCGCCCCCCTCAACGGGGTCTACGAGCAGTACTTC.

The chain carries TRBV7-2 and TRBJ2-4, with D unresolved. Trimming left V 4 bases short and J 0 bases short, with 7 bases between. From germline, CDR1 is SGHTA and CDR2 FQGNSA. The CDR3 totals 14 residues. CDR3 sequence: CASSSSIAKNIQYF. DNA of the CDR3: TGTGCCAGCAGCTCCTCAATAGCCAAAAACATTCAGTACTTC.

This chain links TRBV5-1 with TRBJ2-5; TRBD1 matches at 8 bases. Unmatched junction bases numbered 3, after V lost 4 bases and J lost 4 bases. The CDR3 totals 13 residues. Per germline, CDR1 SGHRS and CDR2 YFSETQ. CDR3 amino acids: CASSATGGETQYF. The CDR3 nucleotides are TGCGCCAGCAGCGCTACAGGGGGAGAGACCCAGTACTTC.

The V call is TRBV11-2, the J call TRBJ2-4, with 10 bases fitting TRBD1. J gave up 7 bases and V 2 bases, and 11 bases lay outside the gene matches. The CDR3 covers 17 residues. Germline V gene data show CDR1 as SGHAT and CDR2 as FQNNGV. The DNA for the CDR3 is TGTGCCAGCAGCTTAACGACTGTTGGGACAGGGGAGAACATTCAGTACTTC. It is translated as CASSLTTVGTGENIQYF.

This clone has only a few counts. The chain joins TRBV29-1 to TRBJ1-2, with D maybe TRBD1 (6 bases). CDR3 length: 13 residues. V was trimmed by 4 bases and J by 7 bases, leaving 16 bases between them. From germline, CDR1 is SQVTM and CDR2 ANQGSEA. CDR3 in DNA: TGCAGCGTTGTCGTTGGGGGCGCGAGTGGCTACACCTTC. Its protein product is CSVVVGGASGYTF.

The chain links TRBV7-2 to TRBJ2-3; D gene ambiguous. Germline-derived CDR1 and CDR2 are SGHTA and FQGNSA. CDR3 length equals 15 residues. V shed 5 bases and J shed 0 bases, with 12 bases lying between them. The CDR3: CASSPLGPSTDTQYF. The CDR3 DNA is TGTGCCAGCAGCCCGTTAGGACCGAGCACAGATACGCAGTATTTT.

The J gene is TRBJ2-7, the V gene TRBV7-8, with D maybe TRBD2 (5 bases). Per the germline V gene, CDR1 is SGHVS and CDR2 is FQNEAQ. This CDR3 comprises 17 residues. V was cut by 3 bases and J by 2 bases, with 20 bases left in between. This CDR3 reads CASSFRGDLNIPYEQYF. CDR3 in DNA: TGTGCCAGCAGCTTTCGGGGTGACTTGAACATTCCCTACGAGCAGTACTTC. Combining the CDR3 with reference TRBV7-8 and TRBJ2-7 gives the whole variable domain GAGVSQSPRYKVAKRGQDVALRCDPISGHVSLFWYQQALGQGPEFLTYFQNEAQLDKSGLPSDRFFAERPEGSVSTLKIQRTQQEDSAVYLCASSFRGDLNIPYEQYFGPGTRLTVT.

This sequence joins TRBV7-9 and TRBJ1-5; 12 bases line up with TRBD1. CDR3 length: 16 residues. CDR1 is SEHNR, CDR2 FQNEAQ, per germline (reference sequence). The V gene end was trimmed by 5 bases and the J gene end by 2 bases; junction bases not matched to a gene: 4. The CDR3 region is CASSLGTGGRNQPQHF. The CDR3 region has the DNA TGTGCCAGCAGCCTGGGGACAGGGGGCCGCAATCAGCCCCAGCATTTT.

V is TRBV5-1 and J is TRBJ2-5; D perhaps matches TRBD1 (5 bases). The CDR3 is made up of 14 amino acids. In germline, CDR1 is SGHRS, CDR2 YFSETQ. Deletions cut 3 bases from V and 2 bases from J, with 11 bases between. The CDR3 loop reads CASSSRDFQETQYF. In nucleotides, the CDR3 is TGCGCCAGCAGCTCCAGGGATTTTCAAGAGACCCAGTACTTC.

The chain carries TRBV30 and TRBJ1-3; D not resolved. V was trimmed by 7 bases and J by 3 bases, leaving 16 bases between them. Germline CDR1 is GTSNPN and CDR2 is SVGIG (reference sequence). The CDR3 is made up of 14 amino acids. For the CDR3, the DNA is TGTGCCTCCGACCCTCCGGATCTTGGAAACACCATATATTTT. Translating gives CASDPPDLGNTIYF.

This CDR3 reads CASSSSEGQPQHF. The CDR3 DNA sequence: TGCGCCAGCAGCAGCTCGGAGGGTCAGCCCCAGCATTTT. The chain recombines TRBV5-1 with TRBJ1-5; D not certain. The V and J ends lost 4 bases and 6 bases respectively, with 11 bases between them. Germline CDR1 SGHRS, CDR2 YFSETQ. This CDR3 region has 13 residues.

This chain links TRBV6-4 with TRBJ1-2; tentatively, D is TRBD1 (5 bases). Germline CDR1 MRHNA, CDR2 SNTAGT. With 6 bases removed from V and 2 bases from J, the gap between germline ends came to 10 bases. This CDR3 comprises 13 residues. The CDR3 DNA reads TGTGCCAGCAGACCCGGACAAAACTATGGCTACACCTTC. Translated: CASRPGQNYGYTF.

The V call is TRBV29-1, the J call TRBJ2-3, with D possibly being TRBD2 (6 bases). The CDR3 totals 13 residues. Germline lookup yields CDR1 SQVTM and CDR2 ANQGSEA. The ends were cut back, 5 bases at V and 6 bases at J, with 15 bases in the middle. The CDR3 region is CSVWGDRGDTQYF. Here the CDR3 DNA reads TGCAGCGTTTGGGGGGATAGAGGGGATACGCAGTATTTT.